Listed below are T cell receptor beta chains from one sample, sequenced in a study of blood T cell repertoires in COVID-19. Data came from immunoSEQ multiplex PCR; TCRdb stores just in-frame clones and leaves some out. Here the sample spans roughly 100,000 clones, 70% to 90% being singletons. The source material was peripheral blood. These receptors were taken from a human donor in a cohort sampled during active COVID-19. CDR3s leave out the opening cysteine and the closing phenylalanine or tryptophan.

v_gene | CDR3aa
TRBV27 | ASSSLQGEAF
TRBV7-3 | ASSPRLAGEHEQY
TRBV7-8 | ASSFESSGYT
TRBV11-2 | ASSFRGNSYNEQF
TRBV7-2 | ASSTGQGLKGYT
TRBV5-1 | ASSQATGNAYEQY
TRBV7-2 | ASSSRLAGGMDADTQY
TRBV2 | ASSDPSLSYEQY
TRBV7-8 | ASSRGWGQGETQY
TRBV3-1/TRBV3-2 | ASSRSPADEQY
TRBV30 | AWSGTGEGNQPQH
TRBV10-1 | ASSPRTGGYNEQF
TRBV7-8 | ASSTTGGALGGYT
TRBV18 | ASSPISGGSTDTQY
TRBV18 | ASSPTSVRNTGELF
TRBV19 | ASSIQRGNTGELF
TRBV5-5 | ASSLFRGGYNEQF
TRBV5-1 | ASSPQTGDGYT
TRBV12-3/TRBV12-4 | ASSSTNIQY
TRBV5-5 | ASSLGVGVGELF
TRBV29-1 | SGQGLSTDTQY
TRBV6-6 | ASSYRGGSISYEQY
TRBV6-5 | ASSSVGNQPQH
TRBV18 | ASSPRDRGFRTEAF
TRBV12-3/TRBV12-4 | ASSETGAGGYT
TRBV6-6 | ASGTGAGNTEAF
TRBV6-5 | ASSSTTGRYGYT
TRBV3-1/TRBV3-2 | ASSQESRGINDEQF
TRBV27 | ASSLGTVNTGELF
TRBV5-1 | ASSSQTSGSTGELF
TRBV7-9 | ASSHGTGNQPQH
TRBV4-1 | ASSHPDSLYT
TRBV11-2 | ASSFFLQGYGYT
TRBV18 | ASSPGRDHQPQH
TRBV28 | ASSLWREAYNEQF
TRBV6-4 | ASMGGGGTDTQY
TRBV11-3 | ASSSGIAGGPTYNEQF
TRBV6-5 | ASSPDRGHNSPLH
TRBV30 | AWSAQAVGYT
TRBV12-3/TRBV12-4 | ASSLDTYYGYT